The clone carrying this T cell receptor (beta chain) was counted only a few times. The antigen is not known. The sample originates from a study of response to subunit inactivated influenza vaccine. Study results and limitations: The authors put forward the suggestion that each seasonal influenza vaccination may bring in only a limited number of new T cells.

Germline loops: CDR1 MDHEN, CDR2 SYDVKM. The CDR3 consists of 17 residues. Trimming shortened V by 8 bases and J by 8 bases, and 30 bases separated the two germline ends. Each CDR3 protein is one row after TCRdb ran MiXCR on the RT-PCR reads. Seen here are 650,000 to 800,000 distinct CDR3 sequences, approximately 15% observed once, and the top ten hold 5.5% to 7%. The origin of this receptor is a man aged 45-60 years who received an inactivated influenza vaccine. The chain is built from TRBV28 and TRBJ1-2, with D hard to call. The specimen was PBMCs from blood, collected approximately 15 days before vaccination. The CDR3 reads CASVPPEREVGLKGYTF. The CDR3, as DNA: TGTGCCAGCGTCCCGCCAGAAAGGGAGGTCGGCCTAAAGGGCTACACCTTC.